The next 16 T cell receptor beta chains were all read from a single sample in a study of cytomegalovirus exposure and HLA in healthy donors. In the PCR, 60 Vbeta and 13 Jbeta primers were used. Clones were read by immunoSEQ multiplex PCR, and TCRdb kept only the in-frame ones, dropping some. There are 45,000 to 65,000 clones in the sample, with 9.5% to 15% held by the top ten. Sequencing was performed on PBMCs. These receptors all stem from a young man in good health and CMV-seropositive.

The rearrangement uses TRBV29-1 and TRBJ2-1; D perhaps matches TRBD2 (6 bases). The CDR3 runs to 13 residues. From germline, CDR1 is SQVTM and CDR2 ANQGSEA. The V end was cut by 7 bases, the J end by 2 bases, with 12 bases between. The CDR3 sequence: CSGRGGTYNEQFF. In nucleotides, the CDR3 is TGCAGCGGGAGGGGCGGGACCTACAATGAGCAGTTCTTC.

J is TRBJ1-1 and V is TRBV11-2; the match to TRBD1 covers 8 bases. This CDR3 has 14 amino acids. J was trimmed by 5 bases and V by 4 bases; bases with no gene match: 6. Germline loops: CDR1 SGHAT, CDR2 FQNNGV. DNA for the CDR3: TGTGCCAGCAGCTCCATCAGGGGGCGGACTGAAGCTTTCTTT. Protein product: CASSSIRGRTEAFF.

The rearrangement uses TRBV10-2 and TRBJ2-5, with a weak D call TRBD1 (6 bases). The CDR3 extends over 12 amino acids. Germline CDR1 WSHSY, CDR2 SAAADI. V lost 8 bases and J lost 1, with 8 bases in between. CDR3 sequence reads: CASGQTQETQYF. CDR3 DNA sequence: TGCGCCAGCGGACAGACCCAAGAGACCCAGTACTTC.

V gene TRBV5-1 combines with J gene TRBJ1-2; the D is unclear. Trimming took 0 bases from V and 7 from J, leaving 13 bases between them. From germline, CDR1 is SGHRS and CDR2 YFSETQ. The CDR3 is 14 residues long. CDR3 residues: CASSLEWGAGGYTF. Here the CDR3 DNA reads TGCGCCAGCAGCTTGGAATGGGGAGCGGGTGGCTACACCTTC.

The chain uses TRBV27 and TRBJ2-5; no reliable D call. The last part of the DNA fits TRBJ2-7 better; the J call may be wrong. This CDR3 spans 16 amino acids. The germline V gene encodes CDR1 MNHEY and CDR2 SMNVEV (reference sequence). This CDR3 is CASRPQAHPSSYEQYF. CDR3 nucleotides: TGTGCCAGCAGGCCTCAGGCCCATCCTAGCTCCTACGAGCAGTACTTC.

The chain uses TRBV7-2 and TRBJ2-2; no clear D. Germline loops: CDR1 SGHTA, CDR2 FQGNSA. V was shortened by 5 bases and J by 9 bases, with 10 bases between the two germline ends. The CDR3 consists of 12 residues. The CDR3, as DNA: TGTGCCAGCAGCCCCCACTTCAGGGAGCTGTTTTTT. Translated, it gives CASSPHFRELFF.

The chain is built from TRBV15 and TRBJ2-1, with 13 bases matching TRBD2. The trim removed 4 bases at V and 0 bases at J, leaving 12 bases unmatched. The CDR3 is 20 residues long. The germline gives CDR1 LNHNV, CDR2 YYDKDF (reference sequence). CDR3: CATSKGLGLAGDTSYNEQFF. DNA for the CDR3: TGTGCCACCAGCAAAGGTTTAGGACTAGCGGGAGACACCTCCTACAATGAGCAGTTCTTC.

The chain carries TRBV2 and TRBJ2-5, with D possibly TRBD2 on 5 matching bases. Per germline, CDR1 SNHLY and CDR2 FYNNEI. V was pared by 6 bases and J by 4 bases, with 9 bases between. The CDR3 runs 12 residues. Here the CDR3 reads CASRRVGETQYF. Here the CDR3 DNA reads TGTGCCAGCAGGAGGGTGGGAGAGACCCAGTACTTC.

The chain is built from TRBV5-1 and TRBJ2-1; D gene unclear. The germline V gene encodes CDR1 SGHRS and CDR2 YFSETQ. The CDR3 loop spans 12 amino acids. With 1 base removed from V and 9 bases from J, the gap between germline ends came to 8 bases. This CDR3 reads CASSLISGEQFF. The CDR3 DNA reads TGCGCCAGCAGCTTGATTTCCGGTGAGCAGTTCTTC.

The gene calls are TRBV6-1 and TRBJ2-2; 11 bases agree with TRBD1. J was trimmed by 3 bases and V by 3 bases; bases with no gene match: 9. CDR1 and CDR2 from the germline V gene are MNHNS and SASEGT. This CDR3 is 18 amino acids long. The CDR3 loop is CASSDPRGQGAYTGELFF. The CDR3 nucleotides are TGTGCCAGCAGTGACCCCCGAGGACAGGGGGCATACACCGGGGAGCTGTTTTTT.

This chain connects TRBV30 to TRBJ2-1, with D possibly being TRBD2 (6 bases). Trimming took 3 bases from V and 12 from J, leaving 15 bases between them. CDR1 and CDR2 from the germline V gene are GTSNPN and SVGIG (reference sequence). This CDR3 is 12 amino acids long. CDR3 nucleotides: TGTGCCTGGAGCGCCGGGACTCCAGGGCAGTTCTTC. Its protein is CAWSAGTPGQFF.

The CDR3: CAISERGPNEKLFF. The CDR3 nucleotides are TGTGCCATCAGTGAAAGGGGCCCTAATGAAAAACTGTTTTTT. J is TRBJ1-4 and V is TRBV10-3, with a tentative D call TRBD1 (5 bases). This CDR3 spans 14 amino acids. Germline values: CDR1 ENHRY, CDR2 SYGVKD. Trimming removed 3 bases at V and 3 bases at J, with 8 bases between.

The chain uses TRBV4-1 and TRBJ2-5; D may be TRBD1 (5 bases). V was pared by 0 bases and J by 1 base, with 9 bases between. The CDR3 is made up of 15 amino acids. Germline CDR1 and CDR2: MGHRA and YSYEKL. The CDR3 DNA reads as TGCGCCAGCAGCCAAGATTGGCAGGGCCAAGAGACCCAGTACTTC. This translates into CASSQDWQGQETQYF.

The genes are TRBV19 and TRBJ2-3; D possibly corresponds to TRBD2 (6 bases). Germline V CDR1 and CDR2: LNHDA, SQIVND (reference sequence). The CDR3 is 15 amino acids. V was trimmed by 6 bases and J by 0 bases, leaving 13 bases between them. CDR3 nucleotides: TGTGCCAGTAGCGTCCCGGGACTTAGCACAGATACGCAGTATTTT. It specifies CASSVPGLSTDTQYF.

This chain connects TRBV7-9 to TRBJ2-1; D possibly corresponds to TRBD2 (7 bases). V was clipped by 4 bases and J by 0 bases, with 16 bases between them. Germline V gives CDR1 SEHNR, CDR2 FQNEAQ (reference sequence). This CDR3 has 17 residues. The CDR3 region has the DNA TGTGCCAGCAGCTACTTTGGGGGCGGGAGCTCCTACAATGAGCAGTTCTTC. Protein: CASSYFGGGSSYNEQFF.

The V and J genes are TRBV7-2 and TRBJ1-5; unclear D gene. The CDR3 length is 16 residues. V was pared by 2 bases and J by 1 base, with 12 bases between. Germline V gene lookup returns CDR1 SGHTA and CDR2 FQGNSA. The DNA for the CDR3 is TGTGCCAGCAGCTTAAGAGGGTTGGTGAGCAATCAGCCCCAGCATTTT. This sequence encodes CASSLRGLVSNQPQHF.